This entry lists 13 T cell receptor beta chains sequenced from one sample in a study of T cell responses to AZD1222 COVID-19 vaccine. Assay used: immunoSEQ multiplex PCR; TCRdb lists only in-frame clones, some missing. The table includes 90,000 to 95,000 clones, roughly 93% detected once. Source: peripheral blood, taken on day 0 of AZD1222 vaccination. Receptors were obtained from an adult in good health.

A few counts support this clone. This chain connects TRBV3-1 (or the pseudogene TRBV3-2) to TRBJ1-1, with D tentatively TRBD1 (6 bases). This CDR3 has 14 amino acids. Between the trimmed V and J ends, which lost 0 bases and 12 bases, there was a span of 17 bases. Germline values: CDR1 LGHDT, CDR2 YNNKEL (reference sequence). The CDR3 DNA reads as TGTGCCAGCAGCCAAGAGGCAGGGGCCCTTCTGCCTTTCTTT. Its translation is CASSQEAGALLPFF.

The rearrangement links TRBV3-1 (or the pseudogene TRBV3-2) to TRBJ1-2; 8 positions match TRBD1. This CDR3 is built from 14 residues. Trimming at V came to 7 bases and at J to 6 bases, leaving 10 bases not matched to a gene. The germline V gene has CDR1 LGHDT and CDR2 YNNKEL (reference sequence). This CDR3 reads CASTTRDRRDGYTF. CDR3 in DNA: TGTGCCAGCACGACCCGGGACAGGAGGGATGGCTACACCTTC.

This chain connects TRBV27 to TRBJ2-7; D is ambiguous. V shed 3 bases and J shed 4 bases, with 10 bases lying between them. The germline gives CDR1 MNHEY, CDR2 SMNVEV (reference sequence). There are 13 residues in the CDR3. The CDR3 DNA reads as TGTGCCAGCAGTTTCTCCCCTACGTACGAGCAGTACTTC. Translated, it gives CASSFSPTYEQYF.

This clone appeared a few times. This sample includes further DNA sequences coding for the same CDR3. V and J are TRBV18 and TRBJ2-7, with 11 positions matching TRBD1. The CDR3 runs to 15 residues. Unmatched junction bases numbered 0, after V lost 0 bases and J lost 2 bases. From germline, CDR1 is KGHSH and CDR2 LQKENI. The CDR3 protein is CASSPPGQGAYEQYF. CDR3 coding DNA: TGTGCCAGCTCACCACCGGGACAGGGGGCCTACGAGCAGTACTTC.

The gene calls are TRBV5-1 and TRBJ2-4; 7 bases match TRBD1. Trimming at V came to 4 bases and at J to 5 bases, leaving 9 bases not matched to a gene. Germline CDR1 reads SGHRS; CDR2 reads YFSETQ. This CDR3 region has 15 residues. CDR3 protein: CASSRTGTDQNIQYF. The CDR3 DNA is TGCGCCAGCAGCAGGACGGGGACAGACCAAAACATTCAGTACTTC.

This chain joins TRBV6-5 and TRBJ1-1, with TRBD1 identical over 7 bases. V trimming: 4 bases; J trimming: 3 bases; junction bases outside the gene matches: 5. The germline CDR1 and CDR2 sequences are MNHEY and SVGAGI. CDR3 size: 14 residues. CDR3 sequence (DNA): TGTGCCAGCAGTTCGACAGGGAGGGACACTGAAGCTTTCTTT. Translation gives CASSSTGRDTEAFF.

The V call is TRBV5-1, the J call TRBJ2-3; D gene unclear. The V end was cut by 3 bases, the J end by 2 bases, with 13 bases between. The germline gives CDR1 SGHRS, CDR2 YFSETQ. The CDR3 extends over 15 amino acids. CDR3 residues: CASSSNVESTDTQYF. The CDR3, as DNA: TGCGCCAGCAGCTCCAACGTGGAGTCCACAGATACGCAGTATTTT.

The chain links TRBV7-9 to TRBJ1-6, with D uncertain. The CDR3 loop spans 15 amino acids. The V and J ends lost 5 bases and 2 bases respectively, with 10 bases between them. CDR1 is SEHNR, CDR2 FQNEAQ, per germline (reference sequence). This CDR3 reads CASSEGVTYNSPLHF. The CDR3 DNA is TGTGCCAGCAGCGAGGGAGTAACCTATAATTCACCCCTCCACTTT.

CDR3 amino acids: CASGAEAFF. The CDR3 DNA follows: TGTGCCAGCGGCGCTGAAGCTTTCTTT. The gene calls are TRBV9 and TRBJ1-1; D not resolved. Germline V gene lookup returns CDR1 SGDLS and CDR2 YYNGEE. The CDR3 spans 9 residues. Trimming pared 7 bases from V and 6 bases from J, leaving 4 bases between.

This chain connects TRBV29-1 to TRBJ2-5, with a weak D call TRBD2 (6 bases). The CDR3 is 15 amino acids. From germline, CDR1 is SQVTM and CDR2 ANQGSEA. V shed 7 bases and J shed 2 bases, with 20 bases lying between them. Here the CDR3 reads CSALLTGLLQETQYF. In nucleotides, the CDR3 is TGCAGCGCCTTACTAACGGGACTGCTGCAAGAGACCCAGTACTTC.

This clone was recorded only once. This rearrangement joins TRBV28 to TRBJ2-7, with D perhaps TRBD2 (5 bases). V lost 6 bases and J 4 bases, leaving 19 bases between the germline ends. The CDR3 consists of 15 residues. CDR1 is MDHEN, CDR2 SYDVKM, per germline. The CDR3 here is CASSPTALAGYEQYF. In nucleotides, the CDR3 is TGTGCCAGCAGCCCGACCGCCCTGGCGGGTTACGAGCAGTACTTC.

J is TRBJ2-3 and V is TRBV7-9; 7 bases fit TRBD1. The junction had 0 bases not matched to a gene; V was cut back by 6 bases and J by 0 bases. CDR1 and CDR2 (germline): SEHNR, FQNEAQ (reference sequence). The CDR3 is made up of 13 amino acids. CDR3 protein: CASRQGSTDTQYF. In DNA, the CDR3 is TGTGCCAGCAGACAGGGGAGCACAGATACGCAGTATTTT.

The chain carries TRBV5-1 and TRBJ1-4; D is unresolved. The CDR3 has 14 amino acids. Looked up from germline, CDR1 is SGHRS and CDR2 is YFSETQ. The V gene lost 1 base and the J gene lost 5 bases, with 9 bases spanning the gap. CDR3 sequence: CASSLRASNEKLFF. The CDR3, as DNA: TGCGCCAGCAGCTTGCGGGCCTCGAATGAAAAACTGTTTTTT. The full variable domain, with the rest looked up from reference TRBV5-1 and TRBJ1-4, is KAGVTQTPRYLIKTRGQQVTLSCSPISGHRSVSWYQQTPGQGLQFLFEYFSETQRNKGNFPGRFSGRQFSNSRSEMNVSTLELGDSALYLCASSLRASNEKLFFGSGTQLSVL.